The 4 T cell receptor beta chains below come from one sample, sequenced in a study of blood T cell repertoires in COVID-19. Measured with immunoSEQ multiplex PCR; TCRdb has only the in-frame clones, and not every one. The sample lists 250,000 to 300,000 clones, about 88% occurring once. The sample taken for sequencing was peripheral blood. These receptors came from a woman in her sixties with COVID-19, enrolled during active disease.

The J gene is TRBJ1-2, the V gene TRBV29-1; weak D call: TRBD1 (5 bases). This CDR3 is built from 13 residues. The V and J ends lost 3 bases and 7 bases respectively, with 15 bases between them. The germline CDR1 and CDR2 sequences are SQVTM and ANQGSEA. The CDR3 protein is CSVEGGFGSGYTF. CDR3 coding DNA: TGCAGCGTTGAGGGGGGGTTCGGCTCTGGCTACACCTTC.

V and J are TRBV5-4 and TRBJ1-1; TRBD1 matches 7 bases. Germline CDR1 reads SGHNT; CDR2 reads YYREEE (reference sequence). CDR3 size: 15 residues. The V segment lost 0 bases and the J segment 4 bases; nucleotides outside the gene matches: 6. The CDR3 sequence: CASSLDPGGGTEAFF. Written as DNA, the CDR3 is TGTGCCAGCAGCTTGGATCCAGGGGGTGGCACTGAAGCTTTCTTT.

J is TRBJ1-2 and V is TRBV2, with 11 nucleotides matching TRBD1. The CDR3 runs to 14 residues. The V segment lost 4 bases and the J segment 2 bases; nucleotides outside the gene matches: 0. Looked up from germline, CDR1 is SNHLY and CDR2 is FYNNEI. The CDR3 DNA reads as TGTGCCAGCAGTGGGGACAGGGGGAACTATGGCTACACCTTC. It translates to CASSGDRGNYGYTF.

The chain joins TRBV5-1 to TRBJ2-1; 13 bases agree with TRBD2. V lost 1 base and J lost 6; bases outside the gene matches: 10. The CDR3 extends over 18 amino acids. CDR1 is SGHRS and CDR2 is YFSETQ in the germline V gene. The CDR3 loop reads CASSLSEPGLAGPNEQFF. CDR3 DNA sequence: TGCGCCAGCAGCTTGTCTGAGCCGGGACTAGCGGGACCCAATGAGCAGTTCTTC.